This record concerns one T cell receptor (beta chain) sequence. Looked up from germline, CDR1 is SGHTA and CDR2 is FQGTGA. The CDR3 contains 16 residues. The sample originates from a study of tumor-infiltrating lymphocytes in oesophageal squamous cell carcinoma. Using its own MiXCR run on the PCR reads, TCRdb lists one record per CDR3 protein. The table includes over 15,000 distinct CDR3 sequences, roughly 40% detected once. The V gene is TRBV7-3, the J gene TRBJ2-5; D is possibly TRBD1 (7 bases). Gene TRBJ2-1 matches the end of the DNA better, so the J call may be wrong. The sequencing sample was made of normal esophageal tissue next to the tumor. The receptor was isolated from a female donor with esophageal squamous cell carcinoma. CDR3 residues: CASSLKVAGGNNEQFF. Here the CDR3 DNA reads TGTGCCAGCAGCTTAAAAGTGGCAGGGGGGAACAATGAGCAGTTCTTC.